This T cell receptor (beta chain) was sequenced in a study of T cell changes during pregnancy in multiple sclerosis. Libraries were prepared by immunoSEQ multiplex PCR; TCRdb keeps only in-frame clonotypes and omits some of them. The sample records more than 20,000 clones, approximately 90% being singletons. This clone was observed once. Germline V CDR1 and CDR2: SGHRS, YFSETQ. There are 14 residues in the CDR3. Trimming removed 0 bases from V and 7 bases from J, with 11 bases in between. V gene TRBV5-1 combines with J gene TRBJ1-3; no firm D call. Sample: CD4+ T cells from peripheral blood mononuclear cells, taken in the third trimester of pregnancy. The clonotype was recovered from a female donor with multiple sclerosis, enrolled in a pregnancy study. CDR3 sequence reads: CASSLAGLMNTIYF. Here the CDR3 DNA reads TGCGCCAGCAGCTTGGCGGGGTTAATGAACACCATATATTTT.